The 4 T cell receptor beta chains below all came from one sample that was sequenced in a study of blood T cells in healthy people across ages. The second PCR ran roughly 7 to 12 cycles with a sample-barcoded 5' primer and J-beta primers. Using its own MiXCR run on the 5' RACE reads, TCRdb lists one record per CDR3 protein. The table lists 2 million or so distinct CDR3 sequences, just under 50% of them singletons. The sample taken for sequencing was blood. The receptors here all came from a woman in her 40s in good health.

The chain has TRBV9 and TRBJ1-2, with D unclear. This CDR3 has 17 amino acids. The germline V gene encodes CDR1 SGDLS and CDR2 YYNGEE. V lost 3 bases to trimming and J lost 8 bases, with 26 bases between them. The CDR3 nucleotides read TGTGCCAGCAGCGCAATCCGGGCTACGAGTCAAGTTCGAGGCTACACCTTC. Amino acid sequence: CASSAIRATSQVRGYTF. Full variable domain (missing parts from reference TRBV9 and TRBJ1-2): DSGVTQTPKHLITATGQRVTLRCSPRSGDLSVYWYQQSLDQGLQFLIQYYNGEERAKGNILERFSAQQFPDLHSELNLSSLELGDSALYFCASSAIRATSQVRGYTFGSGTRLTVV.

This chain links TRBV24-1 with TRBJ2-1, with D possibly matching TRBD2 (5 bases). Trimming removed 9 bases from V and 6 bases from J, with 14 bases in between. The germline gives CDR1 KGHDR, CDR2 SFDVKD. CDR3 length: 13 amino acids. CDR3 coding DNA: TGTGCCACCTTTAACGCGGGCCTCAATGAGCAGTTCTTC. Translation: CATFNAGLNEQFF.

As for this clonotype: Its ends do not fully match the called genes, so a read error is possible. This chain links TRBV20-1 with TRBJ1-2; D not certain. Germline V gives CDR1 DFQATT, CDR2 SNEGSKA (reference sequence). The CDR3 is 13 amino acids. The CDR3 protein is CSASHRDNYGHTF. CDR3 DNA: TGCAGTGCTAGTCATAGAGATAACTATGGCCACACCTTC.

The genes are TRBV20-1 and TRBJ1-4; D gene ambiguous. V gave up 4 bases and J gave up 7 bases, with 16 bases separating them. Germline V gene sequence: CDR1 DFQATT, CDR2 SNEGSKA (reference sequence). This CDR3 comprises 14 residues. CDR3 bases: TGCAGTGCTATGAATACCGAACTGGGTGAAAAACTGTTTTTT. Translated: CSAMNTELGEKLFF.